The 25 T cell receptor beta chains below all came from one sample that was sequenced in a study of CD8 T cells in Susac syndrome. When the RNA was reverse transcribed, random hexamers were used with an input of roughly 0.45 to 1 ug. TCRdb processed the immunoSEQ multiplex PCR reads anew with MiXCR; each CDR3 protein has one entry. The sample holds about 140,000 distinct CDR3 sequences, around 94% seen once. Source material: CD4+ T cells from PBMCs. These receptor sequences come from a human donor in good health.

CDR3 DNA sequence: TGTGCCAGCAGCCAAGGGACAGGGTTTCAGCCCCAGCATTTT. Its protein product is CASSQGTGFQPQHF. The chain employs TRBV3-1 and TRBJ1-5; the match to TRBD1 covers 8 bases. CDR3 length: 14 amino acids. V lost 1 base and J lost 6; bases outside the gene matches: 2. Germline CDR1 LGHDT, CDR2 YNNKEL (reference sequence).

The chain joins TRBV27 to TRBJ1-1; 10 bases are a match to TRBD1. The germline V gene has CDR1 MNHEY and CDR2 SMNVEV (reference sequence). V shed 5 bases, J shed 2 bases, and the junction held 8 bases outside the gene matches. CDR3 length: 16 amino acids. Written as DNA, the CDR3 is TGTGCCAGCAGTCGATTAGGACAGGGGGGAAACACTGAAGCTTTCTTT. Its protein is CASSRLGQGGNTEAFF.

The chain couples TRBV2 to TRBJ2-7; TRBD2 matches 11 bases. This CDR3 is 15 amino acids long. Germline V gives CDR1 SNHLY, CDR2 FYNNEI. After removal of 4 bases from V and 7 bases from J, the junction contained 9 bases not matched to a gene. CDR3 nucleotides: TGTGCCAGCAGTGGAGGTAGCGGGAGGGCCTGGGAGCAGTACTTC. It is translated as CASSGGSGRAWEQYF.

V and J are TRBV9 and TRBJ2-1, with a tentative D call TRBD2 (5 bases). Germline assignment: CDR1 SGDLS and CDR2 YYNGEE. The CDR3 consists of 15 residues. The V end lost 5 bases, the J end lost 6 bases, and 18 bases lay between the germline ends. CDR3 DNA sequence: TGTGCCAGCAGGAGGGATTTGGTACCCACCAATGAGCAGTTCTTC. This codes for CASRRDLVPTNEQFF.

The CDR3 reads CASSAPTTGTIRTTEAFF. In DNA, the CDR3 is TGTGCCAGCAGCGCCCCTACTACCGGGACAATTCGAACCACTGAAGCTTTCTTT. The V call is TRBV5-4, the J call TRBJ1-1; the D gene is possibly TRBD1 (6 bases). The CDR3 runs 18 residues. The V end lost 4 bases, the J end lost 4 bases, and 26 bases lay between the germline ends. CDR1 is SGHNT, CDR2 YYREEE, per germline (reference sequence).

The genes are TRBV6-1 and TRBJ1-2, with 8 positions matching TRBD1. Germline lookup yields CDR1 MNHNS and CDR2 SASEGT. Losses at the gene ends were 5 bases for V and 3 bases for J; bases not matched to a gene: 11. CDR3 length: 16 amino acids. CDR3 amino acids: CASSMTGVDNYYGYTF. The CDR3, as DNA: TGTGCCAGCAGTATGACAGGGGTAGATAATTACTATGGCTACACCTTC.

The chain employs TRBV7-3 and TRBJ1-2; D remains unclear. Germline loops: CDR1 SGHTA, CDR2 FQGTGA. V dropped 5 bases and J dropped 6 bases, with 13 bases sitting between them. The CDR3 is 13 amino acids. CDR3 loop: CASSQGSRDGYTF. The CDR3, as DNA: TGTGCCAGCAGCCAAGGGTCTAGGGATGGCTACACCTTC.

The chain has TRBV6-4 and TRBJ2-1; TRBD2 agrees at 11 bases. With 5 bases clipped from V and 5 bases from J, the junction kept 5 bases outside the gene matches. Per the germline V gene, CDR1 is MRHNA and CDR2 is SNTAGT. There are 15 residues in the CDR3. This CDR3 is CASSTSGSRDNEQFF. The CDR3 bases are TGTGCCAGCAGTACTAGCGGGAGTAGAGACAATGAGCAGTTCTTC.

The CDR3 coding sequence is TGTGCCAGTAGTGCAGGGCACATCGCAGATACGCAGTATTTT. This sequence encodes CASSAGHIADTQYF. This chain joins TRBV19 and TRBJ2-3; weak D call: TRBD1 (5 bases). The CDR3 runs 14 residues. Trimming shortened V by 5 bases and J by 4 bases, and 13 bases separated the two germline ends. The germline CDR1 and CDR2 sequences are LNHDA and SQIVND (reference sequence).

The chain uses TRBV2 and TRBJ2-7; no reliable D call. V lost 3 bases and J 2 bases, leaving 8 bases between the germline ends. This CDR3 has 13 residues. The V gene's germline CDR1 is SNHLY and CDR2 FYNNEI. CDR3 residues: CASSDILTYEQYF. The CDR3 nucleotides are TGTGCCAGCAGTGACATATTAACCTACGAGCAGTACTTC. Drawing the rest from reference TRBV2 and TRBJ2-7, the complete variable domain is EPEVTQTPSHQVTQMGQEVILRCVPISNHLYFYWYRQILGQKVEFLVSFYNNEISEKSEIFDDQFSVERPDGSNFTLKIRSTKLEDSAMYFCASSDILTYEQYFGPGTRLTVT.

The chain has TRBV3-1 and TRBJ2-2; TRBD2 matches 8 bases. Per the germline V gene, CDR1 is LGHDT and CDR2 is YNNKEL (reference sequence). The CDR3 is made up of 16 amino acids. V shed 2 bases and J 2 bases; nucleotides not matched to a gene: 4. The CDR3 nucleotides are TGTGCCAGCAGCCAAACTAGCGGTATAAACACCGGGGAGCTGTTTTTT. This encodes CASSQTSGINTGELFF.

The chain uses TRBV30 and TRBJ2-7, with D possibly matching TRBD2 (7 bases). V gave up 4 bases and J gave up 4 bases, with 11 bases separating them. The germline gives CDR1 GTSNPN, CDR2 SVGIG (reference sequence). This CDR3 contains 12 residues. CDR3 DNA sequence: TGTGCCTGGATGGGAGGGGGGTACGAGCAGTACTTC. Protein: CAWMGGGYEQYF.

J is TRBJ2-2 and V is TRBV7-9; 14 positions agree with TRBD2. This CDR3 comprises 16 residues. V shed 4 bases, J shed 5 bases, and the junction held 3 bases outside the gene matches. Looked up from germline, CDR1 is SEHNR and CDR2 is FQNEAQ (reference sequence). CDR3 protein: CASSSGTSGSTGELFF. The CDR3 bases are TGTGCCAGCAGCTCAGGGACTAGCGGGAGTACCGGGGAGCTGTTTTTT.

The V gene is TRBV23-1, the J gene TRBJ1-2, with a possible D match to TRBD1 (6 bases). TRBV23-1 is sorted into the ORF group, with uncertain function. The CDR3 sequence is 15 residues long. Trimming removed 3 bases at V and 2 bases at J, with 13 bases between. The CDR3 region is CASSQYRELNYGYTF. DNA of the CDR3: TGCGCCAGCAGTCAGTACAGGGAGTTGAACTATGGCTACACCTTC.

This clonotype was found once. The chain combines TRBV5-4 with TRBJ2-7; D gene uncertain. Germline V lookup: CDR1 SGHNT, CDR2 YYREEE (reference sequence). With 4 bases removed from V and 7 bases from J, the gap between germline ends came to 15 bases. This CDR3 has 13 residues. The CDR3: CASSRPGSNEQYF. CDR3 nucleotides: TGTGCCAGCAGCCGCCCCGGATCAAATGAGCAGTACTTC.

The chain is built from TRBV14 and TRBJ2-1; 9 positions match TRBD2. Looked up from germline, CDR1 is SGHDN and CDR2 is FVKESK. The trim removed 4 bases at V and 6 bases at J, leaving 4 bases unmatched. This CDR3 has 14 residues. The CDR3 DNA reads as TGTGCCAGCAGCCCCTCGACTAGCGGCAATGAGCAGTTCTTC. This translates into CASSPSTSGNEQFF. Full variable domain (rest looked up from reference TRBV14 and TRBJ2-1): EAGVTQFPSHSVIEKGQTVTLRCDPISGHDNLYWYRRVMGKEIKFLLHFVKESKQDESGMPNNRFLAERTGGTYSTLKVQPAELEDSGVYFCASSPSTSGNEQFFGPGTRLTVL.

The chain links TRBV20-1 to TRBJ2-1; no definite D call. With 1 base removed from V and 4 bases from J, the gap between germline ends came to 8 bases. The V gene's germline CDR1 is DFQATT and CDR2 SNEGSKA (reference sequence). CDR3 length equals 13 residues. DNA of the CDR3: TGCAGTGCTAGAGGCCTGACGTACAATGAGCAGTTCTTC. This codes for CSARGLTYNEQFF.

This chain uses TRBV30 with TRBJ2-2, with unresolved D. The germline V gene has CDR1 GTSNPN and CDR2 SVGIG (reference sequence). Between the trimmed V and J ends, which lost 3 bases and 3 bases, there was a span of 17 bases. The CDR3 sequence is 16 residues long. The CDR3 sequence: CAWSGRRSYYTGELFF. CDR3 DNA: TGTGCCTGGAGCGGCCGCAGGTCCTATTACACCGGGGAGCTGTTTTTT.

In its sample, this clonotype was seen once. J is TRBJ2-7 and V is TRBV4-1; TRBD2 agrees at 8 bases. V dropped 3 bases and J dropped 6; count of bases not matched to a gene: 13. Germline assignment: CDR1 MGHRA and CDR2 YSYEKL. This CDR3 contains 16 residues. The CDR3 spells CASSHNFPGLEAEQYF. For the CDR3, the DNA is TGCGCCAGCAGCCATAATTTCCCGGGACTAGAGGCCGAGCAGTACTTC.

The chain combines TRBV18 with TRBJ2-7, with D hard to call. The V end was cut by 2 bases, the J end by 3 bases, with 14 bases between. The V gene's germline CDR1 is KGHSH and CDR2 LQKENI. The CDR3 covers 15 residues. For the CDR3, the DNA is TGTGCCAGCTCACCAGGATCGCAGGTGAACTACGAGCAGTACTTC. It is translated as CASSPGSQVNYEQYF.

The chain recombines TRBV30 with TRBJ1-1, with 8 bases matching TRBD1. The CDR3 covers 13 residues. Looked up from germline, CDR1 is GTSNPN and CDR2 is SVGIG (reference sequence). V was clipped by 4 bases and J by 2 bases; unmatched bases: 3. This CDR3 reads CAWTGGLNTEAFF. Written as DNA, the CDR3 is TGTGCCTGGACAGGGGGCCTAAACACTGAAGCTTTCTTT.

The chain recombines TRBV4-1 with TRBJ1-2, with 11 bases matching TRBD1. The germline gives CDR1 MGHRA, CDR2 YSYEKL. The CDR3 is 16 amino acids. The junction had 6 bases not matched to a gene; V was cut back by 2 bases and J by 4 bases. CDR3 protein: CASSQTGTGGTYGYTF. CDR3 nucleotides: TGCGCCAGCAGCCAAACCGGGACAGGGGGAACCTATGGCTACACCTTC.

This chain links TRBV5-4 with TRBJ1-2; no definite D call. With 2 bases removed from V and 0 bases from J, the gap between germline ends came to 14 bases. There are 16 residues in the CDR3. Germline loops: CDR1 SGHNT, CDR2 YYREEE (reference sequence). CDR3 residues: CASSFSESTPNYGYTF. CDR3 bases: TGTGCCAGCAGCTTCAGCGAATCGACACCTAACTATGGCTACACCTTC.

The chain has TRBV6-5 and TRBJ1-2, with 8 bases lining up with TRBD1. CDR1 MNHEY and CDR2 SVGAGI come from the germline V gene. Germline trimming cut 4 bases from V and 8 bases from J; bases unmatched to any gene: 12. This CDR3 is built from 15 residues. CDR3 in amino acids: CASSSAGQGVLGYTF. In DNA form, the CDR3 reads TGTGCCAGCAGTTCCGCCGGACAGGGAGTTTTAGGCTACACCTTC.

This clonotype was observed once. The chain links TRBV28 to TRBJ1-5, with TRBD1 as a possible D gene (5 bases). Germline CDR1 reads MDHEN; CDR2 reads SYDVKM. The CDR3 spans 14 residues. The germline V and J ends were trimmed by 6 bases and 11 bases, with 20 bases remaining between them. The CDR3 DNA reads TGTGCCAGCAGGGCGGGAGGGGCCCCTTGGACCCAGCATTTT. This codes for CASRAGGAPWTQHF.